The 29 T cell receptor beta chains in this list originate from one sample, sequenced in a study of beta chain features in type 1 diabetes (dated by TCRdb to 2016 to 2019). On the study overall, not on this receptor specifically: Type 1 diabetes patients showed a moderate but significant shortening of TCRB CDR3 length in all four CD4+ subsets.

Their specific antigens are unknown. Library preparation used the immunoSEQ multiplex PCR assay. The entire isolated RNA was reverse transcribed using the High Capacity cDNA Reverse Transcription Kit, and thus expressed TCRB transcripts were sequenced. The table was pulled from immuneACCESS by TCRdb, which kept in-frame rearrangements only. Such tables lose some clones; where checked, under half of the loss comes from unresolved V genes, and the rest has no known cause. The sample table contains about 660,000 clones; only one count was recorded for roughly an eighth of them. The top ten hold approximately 0.042% of the sample. The sequencing input was naive CD4+ T cells from blood. Read against the paper, the sample's cell subset or site label means: true naive CD4+ T cells. The receptors originated from a man aged 18 to 29 with type 1 diabetes.

The rearrangement links TRBV5-6 to TRBJ1-1; TRBD1 is a possible D gene (5 bases). The V gene lost 4 bases and the J gene lost 1 base, with 8 bases spanning the gap. The germline V gene has CDR1 SGHDT and CDR2 YYEEEE. The CDR3 has 13 amino acids. The chain's CDR3 is CASSRDRNTEAFF. The CDR3 DNA sequence: TGTGCCAGCAGCCGCGACAGGAACACTGAAGCTTTCTTT.

The rearrangement joins TRBV30 to TRBJ1-4; maybe TRBD1 (5 bases). The V gene's germline CDR1 is GTSNPN and CDR2 SVGIG (reference sequence). The CDR3 loop spans 16 amino acids. Trimming pared 2 bases from V and 6 bases from J, leaving 19 bases between. CDR3 sequence: CAWSIQHAGSDEKLFF. CDR3 nucleotides: TGTGCCTGGAGTATCCAGCACGCAGGGTCAGATGAAAAACTGTTTTTT.

This chain uses TRBV27 with TRBJ2-4; unclear D gene. V shed 7 bases and J shed 0 bases, with 13 bases lying between them. The V gene's germline CDR1 is MNHEY and CDR2 SMNVEV (reference sequence). This CDR3 comprises 15 residues. This CDR3 reads CASMGVRLAKNIQYF. CDR3 DNA sequence: TGTGCCAGCATGGGTGTACGACTAGCCAAAAACATTCAGTACTTC.

The CDR3 sequence: CACRQLGGSSYNEQFF. In DNA, the CDR3 is TGTGCCTGCCGCCAACTAGGCGGGAGCTCCTACAATGAGCAGTTCTTC. The gene calls are TRBV30 and TRBJ2-1, with 7 bases lining up with TRBD2. Losses at the gene ends were 6 bases for V and 0 bases for J; bases not matched to a gene: 11. Germline loops: CDR1 GTSNPN, CDR2 SVGIG (reference sequence). This CDR3 comprises 16 residues.

This clone was found a few times. This rearrangement joins TRBV4-1 to TRBJ2-7, with a tentative D call TRBD1 (5 bases). V was trimmed by 1 base and J by 2 bases, leaving 9 bases between them. CDR3 length: 14 residues. In germline, CDR1 is MGHRA, CDR2 YSYEKL. In nucleotides, the CDR3 is TGCGCCAGCAGCCAAGTAAGGGGCACCTACGAGCAGTACTTC. Its translation is CASSQVRGTYEQYF.

V and J are TRBV28 and TRBJ1-5; D is ambiguous. Per germline, CDR1 MDHEN and CDR2 SYDVKM. Trimming pared 6 bases from V and 5 bases from J, leaving 17 bases between. This CDR3 spans 15 amino acids. CDR3 loop: CASRPEGLGDQPQHF. As DNA, the CDR3 is TGTGCCAGCAGGCCTGAGGGCCTGGGAGATCAGCCCCAGCATTTT.

This chain links TRBV5-6 with TRBJ2-1, with 7 bases aligning to TRBD2. CDR1 is SGHDT and CDR2 is YYEEEE in the germline V gene. Trimming removed 3 bases from V and 3 bases from J; junction bases left unmatched: 9. The CDR3 contains 16 residues. The CDR3 reads CASSSLAGVNYNEQFF. The CDR3, as DNA: TGTGCCAGCAGCTCCCTTGCGGGAGTCAACTACAATGAGCAGTTCTTC.

This clone was seen only a few times. The chain recombines TRBV19 with TRBJ2-3; no reliable D call. CDR1 is LNHDA, CDR2 SQIVND, per germline (reference sequence). This CDR3 is 14 amino acids long. The V end lost 2 bases, the J end lost 1 base, and 7 bases lay between the germline ends. CDR3 in amino acids: CASSILPGTDTQYF. CDR3 DNA: TGTGCCAGTAGTATACTCCCAGGCACAGATACGCAGTATTTT.

This rearrangement joins TRBV2 to TRBJ2-7; 11 bases are shared with TRBD2. Germline loops: CDR1 SNHLY, CDR2 FYNNEI. V gave up 7 bases and J gave up 3 bases; unmatched junction bases: 2. CDR3 length equals 13 residues. The CDR3 spells CASTGTSGYEQYF. CDR3 coding DNA: TGTGCCAGCACCGGGACTAGCGGCTACGAGCAGTACTTC.

This clone was seen only a few times. This rearrangement joins TRBV30 to TRBJ1-2; 7 nucleotides line up with TRBD1. Trimming at V came to 5 bases and at J to 1 base, leaving 4 bases not matched to a gene. Germline CDR1 GTSNPN, CDR2 SVGIG (reference sequence). The CDR3 length is 13 residues. The CDR3 loop reads CAWLTGFNYGYTF. In nucleotides, the CDR3 is TGTGCCTGGCTGACAGGGTTTAACTATGGCTACACCTTC.

The table lists this clone with a few counts. The rearrangement joins TRBV28 to TRBJ2-7; possibly TRBD1 for D (6 bases). V was shortened by 7 bases and J by 6 bases, with 16 bases between the two germline ends. Germline CDR1 reads MDHEN; CDR2 reads SYDVKM. The CDR3 is 13 amino acids. The CDR3 loop reads CASTRHQGREQYF. The DNA of the CDR3 is TGTGCCAGCACCAGACACCAGGGGCGCGAGCAGTACTTC.

This clone was counted a few times. The chain combines TRBV9 with TRBJ2-2; TRBD2 agrees at 7 bases. V lost 4 bases to trimming and J lost 5 bases; unmatched junction nucleotides: 11. This CDR3 has 16 residues. Germline loops: CDR1 SGDLS, CDR2 YYNGEE. The CDR3 nucleotides are TGTGCCAGCAGCCCAGACCCTGGGGGAGGGACCGGGGAGCTGTTTTTT. It encodes CASSPDPGGGTGELFF. Variable domain in full (rest from reference TRBV9 and TRBJ2-2): DSGVTQTPKHLITATGQRVTLRCSPRSGDLSVYWYQQSLDQGLQFLIQYYNGEERAKGNILERFSAQQFPDLHSELNLSSLELGDSALYFCASSPDPGGGTGELFFGEGSRLTVL.

This clone was seen a few times. The rearrangement uses TRBV18 and TRBJ2-7; D is unclear. Germline V gene data show CDR1 as KGHSH and CDR2 as LQKENI. Trimming cost V 3 bases and J 2 bases, with 14 bases left between them. CDR3 size: 15 residues. CDR3 residues: CASSPDAWLTYEQYF. CDR3 coding DNA: TGTGCCAGCTCACCCGATGCCTGGCTGACCTACGAGCAGTACTTC. Variable domain in full (rest from reference TRBV18 and TRBJ2-7): NAGVMQNPRHLVRRRGQEARLRCSPMKGHSHVYWYRQLPEEGLKFMVYLQKENIIDESGMPKERFSAEFPKEGPSILRIQQVVRGDSAAYFCASSPDAWLTYEQYFGPGTRLTVT.

The J gene is TRBJ1-2, the V gene TRBV6-1; no firm D call. Germline loops: CDR1 MNHNS, CDR2 SASEGT. The CDR3 sequence is 12 residues long. V was clipped by 1 base and J by 11 bases, with 11 bases between them. The CDR3 nucleotides are TGTGCCAGCAGTGAAGTCGGGGATTATTACACCTTC. This gives the protein CASSEVGDYYTF.

The V call is TRBV7-9, the J call TRBJ1-6; possibly TRBD1 for D (5 bases). The CDR3 is 12 residues long. Trimming took 5 bases from V and 9 from J, leaving 8 bases between them. Per the germline V gene, CDR1 is SEHNR and CDR2 is FQNEAQ (reference sequence). The CDR3 is CASSAQGSPLHF. Here the CDR3 DNA reads TGTGCCAGCAGCGCTCAGGGTTCACCCCTCCACTTT.

This clone was detected only a few times. The CDR3 bases are TGTGCCAGCAGTAGCGCGGGGGCCCGCTCGACCGGTGAGCAGTTCTTC. Translating gives CASSSAGARSTGEQFF. This chain uses TRBV7-9 with TRBJ2-1; possibly TRBD2 for D (7 bases). The V end lost 6 bases, the J end lost 9 bases, and 24 bases lay between the germline ends. This CDR3 is built from 16 residues. Germline CDR1 is SEHNR and CDR2 is FQNEAQ (reference sequence).

This clone was seen a few times. V and J are TRBV14 and TRBJ1-1; no clear D. The CDR3 runs to 14 residues. The germline gives CDR1 SGHDN, CDR2 FVKESK. V lost 2 bases and J 4 bases, leaving 11 bases between the germline ends. CDR3 DNA sequence: TGTGCCAGCAGCCAATCCCGGTCCTTCACTGAAGCTTTCTTT. Translating gives CASSQSRSFTEAFF.

This clone was found once. The chain joins TRBV25-1 to TRBJ1-1; D unresolved. Germline CDR1 MGHDK, CDR2 SYGVNS. V dropped 4 bases and J dropped 0 bases, with 3 bases sitting between them. The CDR3 spans 12 residues. The CDR3 DNA sequence: TGTGCCAGCAGTGCCGTGAACACTGAAGCTTTCTTT. This codes for CASSAVNTEAFF.

The chain joins TRBV18 to TRBJ2-5, with D tentatively TRBD2 (6 bases). V was trimmed by 5 bases and J by 4 bases, leaving 23 bases between them. There are 17 residues in the CDR3. Germline V gives CDR1 KGHSH, CDR2 LQKENI. CDR3 DNA sequence: TGTGCCAGCTCAGGCGCCTTTGGAGGGCCGGAGGGAGAGACCCAGTACTTC. Protein product: CASSGAFGGPEGETQYF.

This clone was counted a few times. The rearrangement links TRBV7-9 to TRBJ1-3, with TRBD1 matching 8 bases. V lost 8 bases, J lost 2 bases, and 2 bases stayed unmatched. Germline V gene sequence: CDR1 SEHNR, CDR2 FQNEAQ (reference sequence). The CDR3 loop spans 13 amino acids. The DNA of the CDR3 is TGTGCCAGCCAGGGGGCGACTGGAAACACCATATATTTT. Protein sequence: CASQGATGNTIYF.

This clone was found a few times. This rearrangement joins TRBV2 to TRBJ1-2; D gene uncertain. The V gene lost 7 bases and the J gene lost 0 bases, with 3 bases spanning the gap. This CDR3 is 11 amino acids long. Germline CDR1 is SNHLY and CDR2 is FYNNEI. CDR3 sequence (DNA): TGTGCCAGCACTTCTAACTATGGCTACACCTTC. It yields the protein CASTSNYGYTF.

About this clone itself: This could be a read error, since a much larger clone is one nucleotide away. The same CDR3 also results from other DNA sequences found in this sample. CDR3 in DNA: TGTGCCAGCTCACCACCAGGGAGCACTGAAGCTTTCTTT. Residues: CASSPPGSTEAFF. The rearrangement joins TRBV18 to TRBJ1-1, with unresolved D. The germline V gene has CDR1 KGHSH and CDR2 LQKENI. This CDR3 has 13 amino acids. The V end lost 0 bases, the J end lost 4 bases, and 6 bases lay between the germline ends.

This clone appeared a few times. Other DNA sequences within the sample encode an identical CDR3. The chain has TRBV9 and TRBJ2-2; D is ambiguous. The CDR3 has 14 residues. Germline CDR1 and CDR2: SGDLS and YYNGEE. Trimming left V 0 bases short and J 2 bases short, with 5 bases between. CDR3 sequence (DNA): TGTGCCAGCAGCGTAGACGGTAACACCGGGGAGCTGTTTTTT. The encoded protein is CASSVDGNTGELFF.

This clone was seen a handful of times. The chain uses TRBV30 and TRBJ1-2; 11 nucleotides agree with TRBD1. The CDR3 runs 15 residues. CDR1 GTSNPN and CDR2 SVGIG come from the germline V gene (reference sequence). Trimming at V came to 5 bases and at J to 2 bases, leaving 7 bases not matched to a gene. The CDR3 region is CAWGQGASGNYGYTF. In DNA form, the CDR3 reads TGTGCCTGGGGACAGGGGGCCTCAGGCAACTATGGCTACACCTTC.

The chain employs TRBV30 and TRBJ2-3, with 7 bases fitting TRBD1. The CDR3 extends over 11 amino acids. V shed 3 bases and J 6 bases; nucleotides not matched to a gene: 0. The V gene's germline CDR1 is GTSNPN and CDR2 SVGIG (reference sequence). The CDR3: CAWRTGDTQYF. The DNA for the CDR3 is TGTGCCTGGAGGACAGGGGATACGCAGTATTTT.

This clone was observed a few times. This chain uses TRBV7-2 with TRBJ2-7; D gene uncertain. The CDR3 is made up of 13 amino acids. Germline-derived CDR1 and CDR2 are SGHTA and FQGNSA. V was pared by 0 bases and J by 5 bases, with 8 bases between. The CDR3 region is CASSLAFRHEQYF. CDR3 DNA: TGTGCCAGCAGCTTAGCGTTCAGGCACGAGCAGTACTTC.

This rearrangement joins TRBV10-3 to TRBJ2-5; 12 bases match TRBD2. The germline CDR1 and CDR2 sequences are ENHRY and SYGVKD. The CDR3 has 14 amino acids. The V gene end was trimmed by 8 bases and the J gene end by 4 bases; junction bases not matched to a gene: 5. CDR3 protein: CAISSGGAAETQYF. CDR3 bases: TGTGCCATCTCTAGCGGGGGGGCCGCAGAGACCCAGTACTTC.

This chain joins TRBV30 and TRBJ2-1; D call uncertain. Between the trimmed V and J ends, which lost 2 bases and 6 bases, there was a span of 20 bases. Germline assignment: CDR1 GTSNPN and CDR2 SVGIG (reference sequence). This CDR3 comprises 16 residues. The CDR3 DNA follows: TGTGCCTGGAGTTATTACCGGGCCAAAAGGGCCAATGAGCAGTTCTTC. It translates to CAWSYYRAKRANEQFF.

This clone came up a few times. This chain uses TRBV7-2 with TRBJ2-1; 7 bases line up with TRBD1. CDR1 is SGHTA, CDR2 FQGNSA, per germline. The V gene end was trimmed by 0 bases and the J gene end by 10 bases; junction bases not matched to a gene: 6. The CDR3 spans 14 residues. DNA for the CDR3: TGTGCCAGCAGCTTAGCAGCCAGGGGGATCGAGCAGTTCTTC. Its protein product is CASSLAARGIEQFF. Together with reference TRBV7-2 and TRBJ2-1, the CDR3 gives the full variable domain: GAGVSQSPSNKVTEKGKDVELRCDPISGHTALYWYRQSLGQGLEFLIYFQGNSAPDKSGLPSDRFSAERTGGSVSTLTIQRTQQEDSAVYLCASSLAARGIEQFFGPGTRLTVL.